This T cell receptor beta chain originates from a study of PD-1 blockade in mismatch repair-deficient tumors. The overall study: Enrolled about 2012-2017, patients had progressing, pretreated mismatch repair-deficient cancers of 11 to 13 types.

This CDR3 spans 15 amino acids. Looked up from germline, CDR1 is SNHLY and CDR2 is FYNNEI. V trimming: 4 bases; J trimming: 5 bases; junction bases outside the gene matches: 3. TCRdb's table, derived via immunoSEQ multiplex PCR, lists solely in-frame clones and lacks some. The sample shows about 14,000 clones, approximately 80% of them seen only once. The TCR-sequenced patients were a few responders to pembrolizumab. This clonotype was obtained from an adult with mismatch repair-deficient cancer. This specimen consisted of PBMCs, obtained approximately 15 weeks after starting pembrolizumab. The chain is built from TRBV2 and TRBJ2-2; 11 bases are shared with TRBD2. CDR3 in DNA: TGTGCCAGCAGTGCGCCTAGCGGGAGGACCGGGGAGCTGTTTTTT. This translates into CASSAPSGRTGELFF.